This TCR beta chain was sequenced for a study of PD-1 blockade in classical Hodgkin lymphoma. Study-level findings and limits: Factors driving the repertoire differences, possibly disease activity or prior therapy, remain undefined.

Stated time point: newly diagnosed, previously untreated cHL patient sample. Isolation of CD4+ T cells from thawed PBMCs was performed by magnetic negative selection. Sequencing was performed with immunoSEQ multiplex PCR; in TCRdb, only in-frame clones are kept and a portion is missing. The repertoire includes about 23,000 clones, around nine tenths of them detected once, and around 0.41% sits in the top ten. As to this clone: The antigen remains undetermined.

Sequencing input: CD4+ T cells from blood. This receptor was taken from a human donor with classical Hodgkin lymphoma.

The CDR3 here is CASSLVASSYNEQFF. CDR3 nucleotide sequence: TGTGCCAGCAGCTTGGTGGCTAGCTCCTACAATGAGCAGTTCTTC. The gene calls are TRBV5-4 and TRBJ2-1, with D unclear. The CDR3 runs 15 residues. From germline, CDR1 is SGHNT and CDR2 YYREEE (reference sequence). Trimming shortened V by 0 bases and J by 0 bases, and 7 bases separated the two germline ends.